This T cell receptor beta chain came from a study of shared clonotypes between healthy human individuals (dated by TCRdb to 2018 to 2021). With regard to the full study: The cohort comprised a couple of women and a few men aged 18 to 49 years. Per donor, three plates each were used for CD4 naive and CD4 memory, two for CD8 naive, and one for CD8 memory. The study deeply sequenced blood TCR repertoires of about 5 healthy adults to estimate repertoire size and the extent of clonotype sharing between individuals. Different laboratories and diverse techniques were used to prepare libraries and sequence TCR repertoires, to increase sequencing depth and limit assay-specific biases. Per donor, leukapheresis produced somewhere between about 0.94 and 9.5 billion PBMCs. What the work shows at the level of the full study, not this receptor alone: Across a handful of donors, 4.5% to 6.5% of naive CD4, approximately 3.6% of naive CD8, around 2.5% of memory CD4, and under 0.45% of memory CD8 clonotypes were shared. Rarefaction of sorted-subset datasets indicated incomplete sequencing despite the large sequencing depth. Compared with non-shared clonotypes, the clonotypes found in all four sorted-subset donors had higher generation probabilities. Larger estimated clonotype richness was generally found for naive subsets than for memory subsets. Sampling was restricted to blood, and TCR repertoires in tissue are likely to differ from TCR repertoires in blood. Because the study included only a small number of donors, the genetic and exposure-history diversity represented was limited. Based on pairwise subsampling, the degree of clonotype sharing among donors was expected to be affected by sequencing depth.

This clone has just a few counts. The clone's antigen remains unknown. The sample holds no much larger clone one base away, and base qualities are not on file. Other nucleotide sequences in the sample specify the same CDR3. TCR CDR3 regions were amplified from genomic DNA by multiplex PCR using the deep immunoSEQ assay. Extracted genomic DNA from each cell subset was spread evenly across all wells of several immunoSEQ 96-well plates, with each plate serving as a replicate. Each replicate PCR for sorted subsets received around 210 ng genomic DNA, equal to roughly 30,000 T cell genomes. The purified libraries were quantified using a Qubit 3.0 fluorometer, sized with a Bioanalyzer 2100, and then quantified again using the KAPA Library Quantification kit. Every immunoSEQ 96-well plate was sequenced on a dedicated single-read 150-cycle Illumina NextSeq 550 flow cell. The authors' pipeline ran thus. Because the immunoSEQ output included only junctional sequences and no quality scores, the filtering could not be the same as the filtering used for full-length reads. To assign V/J genes and CDR3, sequences were annotated against IMGT germline references using PyIR, a Python wrapper for IgBLAST v1.9. Any read was removed if the V/J assignment was weak (E-value above 1e-6), the CDR3 was missing, or the read contained stop codons, out-of-frame junctions, or ambiguous translated residues. V3J clonotypes were defined as sequences sharing the same inferred V gene, J gene, and CDR3 amino acid sequence. To compute the percentage overlap between repertoires, the number of shared unique clonotypes was divided by the size of the smaller repertoire. Repertoire richness was assessed with RTK rarefaction, the Chao1 estimator, and Recon v2.1 estimates of unobserved clonotypes. OLGA was used to compute generation probabilities for all TCRbeta clonotypes that the gDNA method yielded from a few donors. The table was pulled from immuneACCESS by TCRdb, which kept in-frame rearrangements only. Such tables lose some clones; where checked, under half of the loss comes from unresolved V genes, and the rest has no known cause. The V and J calls and clone size come from that table; D and trimming were worked out from the DNA. Within this sample are about 2 million clones, with 85% to 95% of them counted one time only. The biggest ten clones account for approximately 1.2% of the sample.

V and J are truncated by 2 bases and 3 bases respectively, leaving an intervening sequence of 5 bases. The CDR1 and CDR2 encoded by the germline V gene are MNHEY and SVGAGI. Its CDR3 holds 13 amino acids, cysteine through phenylalanine. The CDR3 DNA has 39 bases and is translated from base 1. For the CD8 naive samples, CD45RO-negative cells were positively selected for CCR7, yielding a CD45RA+CCR7+ population from which TemRA cells were excluded. The donors were healthy, HIV-negative adults with no recently reported acute infections or vaccinations. All donors were Caucasian adults living in Nashville, Tennessee, USA. After blood collection by leukapheresis, PBMCs were isolated using Ficoll-Histopaque density gradient centrifugation and then cryopreserved in the vapor phase of liquid nitrogen. Analytical flow cytometry was used to check the purity and quantity of every magnetically sorted T cell population. Each sorted fraction had its genomic DNA isolated and then quantified by UV absorbance on a Nanodrop 2000c.

The receptor was derived from a man between 18 and 35 years old in good health. What was sequenced was naive CD8+ T cells sorted from blood. Per the publication, the cell subset or site label means: CD45RA+CCR7+. This receptor chain uses TRBV6-5 and TRBJ1-5, with no confidently assigned D gene. The DNA is as follows: TGTGCCAGCAGTTACGGCAACAATCAGCCCCAGCATTTT. This gives the protein CASSYGNNQPQHF.